The source of this T cell receptor beta chain is a study of control samples from healthy donors and cancer patients. V dropped 1 base and J dropped 5 bases, with 4 bases sitting between them. Germline V gives CDR1 KGHDR, CDR2 SFDVKD. This CDR3 region has 12 residues. Method: immunoSEQ multiplex PCR; TCRdb's copy keeps in-frame clones and lacks some. Of 170,000 or so clones listed, approximately 92% were seen once; the top ten hold roughly 1.5%. The TCR sequence derives from a man between 18 and 29 years old in good health. Material for sequencing was blood. The chain combines TRBV24-1 with TRBJ2-5; D not resolved. CDR3 DNA: TGTGCCACCAGTGATTTAGCGGAGACCCAGTACTTC. The encoded protein is CATSDLAETQYF.